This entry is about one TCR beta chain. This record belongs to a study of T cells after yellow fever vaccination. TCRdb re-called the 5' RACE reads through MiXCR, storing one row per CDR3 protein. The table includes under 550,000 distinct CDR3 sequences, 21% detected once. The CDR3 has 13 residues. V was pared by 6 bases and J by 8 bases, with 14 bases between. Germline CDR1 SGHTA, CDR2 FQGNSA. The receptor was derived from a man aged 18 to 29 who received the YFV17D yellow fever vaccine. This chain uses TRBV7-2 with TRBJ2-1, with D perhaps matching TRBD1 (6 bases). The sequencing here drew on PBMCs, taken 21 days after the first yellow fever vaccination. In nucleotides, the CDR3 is TGTGCCAGCAGTTCACAGGGATCCGATGAGCAGTTCTTC. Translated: CASSSQGSDEQFF.